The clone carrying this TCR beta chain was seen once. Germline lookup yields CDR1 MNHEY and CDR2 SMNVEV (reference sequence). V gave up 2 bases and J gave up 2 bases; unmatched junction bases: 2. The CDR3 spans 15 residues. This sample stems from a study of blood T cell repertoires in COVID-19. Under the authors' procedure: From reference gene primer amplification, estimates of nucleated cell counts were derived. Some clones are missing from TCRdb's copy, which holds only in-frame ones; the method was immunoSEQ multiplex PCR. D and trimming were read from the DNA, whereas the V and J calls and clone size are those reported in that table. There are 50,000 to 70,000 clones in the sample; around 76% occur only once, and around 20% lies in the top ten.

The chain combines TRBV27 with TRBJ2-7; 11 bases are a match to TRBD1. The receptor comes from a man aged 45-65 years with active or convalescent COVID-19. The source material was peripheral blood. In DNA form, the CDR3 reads TGTGCCAGCAGTTTAGGGACAGGGGGAACCTACGAGCAGTACTTC. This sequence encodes CASSLGTGGTYEQYF.